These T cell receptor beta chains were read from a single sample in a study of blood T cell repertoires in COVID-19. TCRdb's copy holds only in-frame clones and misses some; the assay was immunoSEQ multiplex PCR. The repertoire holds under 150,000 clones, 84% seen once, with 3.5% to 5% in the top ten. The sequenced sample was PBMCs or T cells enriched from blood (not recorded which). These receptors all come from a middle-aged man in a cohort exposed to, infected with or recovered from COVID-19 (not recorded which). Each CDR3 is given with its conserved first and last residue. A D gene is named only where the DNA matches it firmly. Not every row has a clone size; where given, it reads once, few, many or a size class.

CASGRTEMGETQYF	TGTGCCAGTGGTAGGACAGAGATGGGGGAGACCCAGTACTTC	-	TRBJ2-5	TRBV19	-
CASSPPSKNTEAFF	TGTGCCAGCAGTCCCCCCTCTAAGAACACTGAAGCTTTCTTT	-	TRBJ1-1	TRBV28	-
CASKGPSYEQYF	TGTGCCAGCAAGGGGCCCTCGTACGAGCAGTACTTC	-	TRBJ2-7	TRBV3-1/TRBV3-2	-
CASSLGQGAGREQYF	TGTGCCAGCAGCCTTGGACAGGGGGCGGGTAGGGAGCAGTACTTC	TRBD1	TRBJ2-7	TRBV7-2	-
CASSPPAQAGGGNEQFF	TGTGCCAGCTCACCACCGGCCCAAGCGGGTGGGGGGAATGAGCAGTTCTTC	-	TRBJ2-1	TRBV18	-
CATSKGDRGLETQYF	TGTGCCACCAGCAAAGGGGACAGGGGGTTAGAGACCCAGTACTTC	TRBD1	TRBJ2-5	TRBV15	-
CASSSSEQFF	TGTGCCAGCAGTTCGAGCGAGCAGTTCTTC	-	TRBJ2-1	TRBV6-5	-
CASSYPRGQHNEQFF	TGTGCCAGCAGTTACCCGAGGGGACAGCACAATGAGCAGTTCTTC	TRBD1	TRBJ2-1	TRBV6-2/TRBV6-3	-
CASSKTSGIYEQYF	TGTGCCAGCAGCAAAACTAGCGGGATATACGAGCAGTACTTC	-	TRBJ2-7	TRBV21-1	-
CAISPGLAGVDTQYF	TGTGCCATCTCGCCGGGACTAGCGGGAGTGGATACGCAGTATTTT	TRBD2	TRBJ2-3	TRBV10-3	few
CASSSRGALGEKLFF	TGTGCCAGCAGCTCCAGGGGGGCATTGGGAGAAAAACTGTTTTTT	TRBD1	TRBJ1-4	TRBV7-2	once
CATSRDEAEGNTGELFF	TGTGCCACCAGCAGAGATGAAGCGGAGGGGAACACCGGGGAGCTGTTTTTT	-	TRBJ2-2	TRBV15	-
CASSRGPGQVILGELFF	TGTGCCAGTAGTAGGGGGCCGGGACAGGTTATACTGGGGGAGCTGTTTTTT	TRBD1	TRBJ2-2	TRBV19	-
CASRFVQVRSGANVLTF	TGTGCAAGTCGCTTCGTCCAGGTACGCTCTGGGGCCAACGTCCTGACTTTC	-	TRBJ2-6	TRBV12-2	-
CASSIGGVDYNEQFF	TGCGCCAGCAGCATTGGGGGGGTAGACTACAATGAGCAGTTCTTC	TRBD2	TRBJ2-1	TRBV5-1	-
CASSASGGSGANVLTF	TGTGCCAGCAGTGCCAGCGGGGGCTCTGGGGCCAACGTCCTGACTTTC	TRBD2	TRBJ2-6	TRBV2	-
CASSVGTVNTGELFF	TGTGCCAGCAGCGTAGGGACTGTGAACACCGGGGAGCTGTTTTTT	-	TRBJ2-2	TRBV9	-
CASLEPNTGELFF	TGTGCCAGCCTAGAGCCAAACACCGGGGAGCTGTTTTTT	-	TRBJ2-2	TRBV6-5	-
CASSSWQGNEQFF	TGTGCCAGCTCAAGCTGGCAGGGCAATGAGCAGTTCTTC	-	TRBJ2-1	TRBV9	-
CAWSRTGNGANVLTF	TGTGCCTGGAGTCGTACAGGGAATGGGGCCAACGTCCTGACTTTC	-	TRBJ2-6	TRBV30	few